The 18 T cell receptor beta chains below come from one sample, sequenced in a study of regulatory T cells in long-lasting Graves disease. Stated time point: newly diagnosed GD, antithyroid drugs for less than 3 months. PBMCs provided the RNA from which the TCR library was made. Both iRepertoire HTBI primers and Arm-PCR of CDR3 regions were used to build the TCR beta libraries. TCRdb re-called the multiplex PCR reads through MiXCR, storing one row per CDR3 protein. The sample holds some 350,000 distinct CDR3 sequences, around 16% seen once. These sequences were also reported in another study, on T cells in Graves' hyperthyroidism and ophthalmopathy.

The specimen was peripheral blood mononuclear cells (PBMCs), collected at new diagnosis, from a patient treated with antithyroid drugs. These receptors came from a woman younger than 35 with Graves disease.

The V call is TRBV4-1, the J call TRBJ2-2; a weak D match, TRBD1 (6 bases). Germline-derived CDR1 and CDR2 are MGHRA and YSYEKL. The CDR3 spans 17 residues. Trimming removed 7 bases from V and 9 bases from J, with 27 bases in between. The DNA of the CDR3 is TGCGCCAGCACCCATGGATTCAGGGGACCGGCGGGCCGGGAGCTGTTTTTT. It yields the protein CASTHGFRGPAGRELFF.

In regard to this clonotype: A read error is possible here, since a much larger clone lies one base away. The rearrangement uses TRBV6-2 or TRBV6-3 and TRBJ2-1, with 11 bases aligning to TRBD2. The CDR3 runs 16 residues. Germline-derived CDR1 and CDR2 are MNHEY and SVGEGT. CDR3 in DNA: TGTGCCAGCAGTCCCACTAGCGGGAGATCTTACAATGGGCAGTTCTTC. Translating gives CASSPTSGRSYNGQFF.

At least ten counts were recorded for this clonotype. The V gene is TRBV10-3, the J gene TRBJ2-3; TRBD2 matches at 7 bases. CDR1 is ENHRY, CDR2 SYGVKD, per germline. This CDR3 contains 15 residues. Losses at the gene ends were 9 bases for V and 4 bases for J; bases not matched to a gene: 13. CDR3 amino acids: CAIKDSGGTPDTQYF. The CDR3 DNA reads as TGTGCCATAAAGGACTCGGGGGGAACTCCAGATACGCAGTATTTT.

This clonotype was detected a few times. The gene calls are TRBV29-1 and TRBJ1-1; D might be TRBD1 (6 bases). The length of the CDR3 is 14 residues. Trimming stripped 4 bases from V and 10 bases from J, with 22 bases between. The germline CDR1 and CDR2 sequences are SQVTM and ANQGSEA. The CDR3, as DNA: TGCAGCGTTGTGGGCATGGGGGGCGCGATTGGAGCTTTCTTT. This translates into CSVVGMGGAIGAFF.

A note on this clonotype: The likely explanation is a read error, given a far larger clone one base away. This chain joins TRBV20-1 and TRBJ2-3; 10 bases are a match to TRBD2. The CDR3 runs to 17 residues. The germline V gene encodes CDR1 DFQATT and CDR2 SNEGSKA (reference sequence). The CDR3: CSASLLITSGIPYERYF. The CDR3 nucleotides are TGCAGTGCTAGCCTCCTCATTACTAGCGGGATACCCTACGAGCGGTACTTC.

The CDR3 DNA is TGTGCCAGCAGCCGTATAGACGGGGCTGTCGCTGAAGCTTTCTTT. Translating gives CASSRIDGAVAEAFF. V usage is TRBV7-9 and J usage is TRBJ1-1; D may be TRBD1 (5 bases). CDR1 and CDR2 (germline): SEHNR, FQNEAQ (reference sequence). V was trimmed by 5 bases and J by 6 bases, leaving 19 bases between them. The CDR3 has 15 amino acids.

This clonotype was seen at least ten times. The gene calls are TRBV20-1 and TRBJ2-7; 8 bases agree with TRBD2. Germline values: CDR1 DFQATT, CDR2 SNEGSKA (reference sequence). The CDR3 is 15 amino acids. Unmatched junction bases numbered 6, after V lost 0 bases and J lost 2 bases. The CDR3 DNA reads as TGCAGTGCTAGAGATCAGAATAGCGGGGCCTACGAGCAGTACTTC. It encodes CSARDQNSGAYEQYF.

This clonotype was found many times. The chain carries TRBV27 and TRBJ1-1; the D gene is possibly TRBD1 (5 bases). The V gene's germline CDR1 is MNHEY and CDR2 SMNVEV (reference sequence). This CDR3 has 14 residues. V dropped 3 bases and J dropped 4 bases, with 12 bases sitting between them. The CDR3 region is CASSFRNRGTEAFF. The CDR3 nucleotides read TGTGCCAGCAGTTTCAGGAATAGGGGCACTGAAGCTTTCTTT.

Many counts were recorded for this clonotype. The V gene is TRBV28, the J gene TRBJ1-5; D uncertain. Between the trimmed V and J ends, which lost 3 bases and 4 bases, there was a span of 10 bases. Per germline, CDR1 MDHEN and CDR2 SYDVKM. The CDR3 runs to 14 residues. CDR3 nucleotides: TGTGCCAGCAGTTTGTGGGCAGAAAATCAGCCCCAGCATTTT. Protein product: CASSLWAENQPQHF.

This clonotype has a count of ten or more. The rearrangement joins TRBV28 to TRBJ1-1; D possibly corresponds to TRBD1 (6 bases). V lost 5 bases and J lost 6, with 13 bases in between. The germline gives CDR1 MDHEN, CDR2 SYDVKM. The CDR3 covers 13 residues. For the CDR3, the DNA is TGTGCCAGCAGTCCCCTTGGACAGCCTGAAGCTTTCTTT. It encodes CASSPLGQPEAFF. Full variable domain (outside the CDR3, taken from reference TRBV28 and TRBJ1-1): DVKVTQSSRYLVKRTGEKVFLECVQDMDHENMFWYRQDPGLGLRLIYFSYDVKMKEKGDIPEGYSVSREKKERFSLILESASTNQTSMYLCASSPLGQPEAFFGQGTRLTVV.

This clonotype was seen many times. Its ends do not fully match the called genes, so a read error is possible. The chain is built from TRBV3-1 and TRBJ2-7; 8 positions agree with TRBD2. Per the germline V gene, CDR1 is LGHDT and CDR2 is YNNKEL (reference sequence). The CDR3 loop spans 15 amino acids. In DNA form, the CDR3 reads TGCGCCAGCAGCCAAGGGCTAGCGGGCTACTACGAGCAGTACTTC. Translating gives CASSQGLAGYYEQYF.

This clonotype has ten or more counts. The CDR3 DNA follows: TGTGCCACCAATCCAGACTCAACAGATGAGCAGTTCTTC. This gives the protein CATNPDSTDEQFF. This rearrangement joins TRBV24-1 to TRBJ2-1; D uncertain. CDR1 and CDR2 from the germline V gene are KGHDR and SFDVKD. The CDR3 has 13 amino acids. Between the trimmed V and J ends, which lost 8 bases and 8 bases, there was a span of 15 bases.

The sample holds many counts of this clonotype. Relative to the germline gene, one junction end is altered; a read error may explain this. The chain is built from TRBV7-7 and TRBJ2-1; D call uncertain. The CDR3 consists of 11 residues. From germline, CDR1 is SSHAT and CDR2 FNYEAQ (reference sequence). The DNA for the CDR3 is TGTGCTAGCAGCTCCGGTCTTGAGCAGTTCTTC. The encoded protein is CASSSGLEQFF. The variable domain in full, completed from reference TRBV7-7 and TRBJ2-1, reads GAGVSQSPRYKVTKRGQDVTLRCDPISSHATLYWYQQALGQGPEFLTYFNYEAQPDKSGLPSDRFSAERPEGSISTLTIQRTEQRDSAMYRCASSSGLEQFFGPGTRLTVL.

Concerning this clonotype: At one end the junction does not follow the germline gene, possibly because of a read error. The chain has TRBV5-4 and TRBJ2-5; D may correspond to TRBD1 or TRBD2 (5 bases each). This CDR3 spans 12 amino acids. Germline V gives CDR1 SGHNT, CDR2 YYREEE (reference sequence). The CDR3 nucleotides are TGTGCCAGCAGCTTGGGGTCGGGGACCCAGCACTTC. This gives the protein CASSLGSGTQHF.

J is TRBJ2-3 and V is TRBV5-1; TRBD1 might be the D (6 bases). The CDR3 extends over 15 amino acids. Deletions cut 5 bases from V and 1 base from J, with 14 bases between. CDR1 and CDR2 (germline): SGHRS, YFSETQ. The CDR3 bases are TGCGCCAGCAGTGTGGGGGCGGCCCGCACAGATACGCAGTATTTT. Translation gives CASSVGAARTDTQYF.

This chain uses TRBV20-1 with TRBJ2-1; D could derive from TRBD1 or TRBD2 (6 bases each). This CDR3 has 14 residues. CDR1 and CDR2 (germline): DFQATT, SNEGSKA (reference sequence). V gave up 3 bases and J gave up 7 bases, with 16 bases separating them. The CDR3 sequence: CSASRGQAPNEQFF. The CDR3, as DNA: TGCAGTGCTAGCCGGGGGCAGGCTCCAAATGAGCAGTTCTTC.

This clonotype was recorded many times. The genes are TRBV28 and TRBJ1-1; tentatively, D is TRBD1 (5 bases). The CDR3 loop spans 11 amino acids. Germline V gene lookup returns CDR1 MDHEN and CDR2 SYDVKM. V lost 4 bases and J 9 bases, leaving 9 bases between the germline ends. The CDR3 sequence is CASSWGDQAFF. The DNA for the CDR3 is TGTGCCAGCAGTTGGGGGGATCAAGCTTTCTTT.

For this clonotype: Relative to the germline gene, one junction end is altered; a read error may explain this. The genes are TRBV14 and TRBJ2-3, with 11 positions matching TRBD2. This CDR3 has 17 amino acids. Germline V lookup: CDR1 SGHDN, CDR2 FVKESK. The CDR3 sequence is CVSSQDLRLAGTDTQYF. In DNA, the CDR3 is TGTGTCAGCAGCCAAGATTTGCGACTAGCGGGAACAGATACGCAGTATTTT.